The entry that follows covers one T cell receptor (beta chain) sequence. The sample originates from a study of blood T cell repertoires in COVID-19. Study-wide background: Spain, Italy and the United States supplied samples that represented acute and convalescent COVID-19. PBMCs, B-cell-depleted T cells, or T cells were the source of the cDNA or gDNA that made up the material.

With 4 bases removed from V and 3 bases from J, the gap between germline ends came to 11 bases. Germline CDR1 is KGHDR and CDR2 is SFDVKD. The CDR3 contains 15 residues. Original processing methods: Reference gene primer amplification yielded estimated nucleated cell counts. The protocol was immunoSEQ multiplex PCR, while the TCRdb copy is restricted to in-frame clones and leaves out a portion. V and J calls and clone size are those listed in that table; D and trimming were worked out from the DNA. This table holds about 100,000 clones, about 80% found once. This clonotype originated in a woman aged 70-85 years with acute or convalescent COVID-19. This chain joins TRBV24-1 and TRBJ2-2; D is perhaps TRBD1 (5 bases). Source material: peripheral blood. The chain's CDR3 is CATSEGQGYTGELFF. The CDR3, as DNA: TGTGCCACCAGTGAAGGGCAGGGATACACCGGGGAGCTGTTTTTT.